This T cell receptor beta chain was obtained from a study of blood T cell repertoires in COVID-19. About the research overall: T cells, B-cell-depleted T cells, or PBMCs supplied cDNA or gDNA.

V lost 0 bases and J lost 7, with 9 bases in between. This CDR3 is built from 13 residues. Germline V gene data show CDR1 as LNHNV and CDR2 as YYDKDF (reference sequence). TCRdb's table, derived via immunoSEQ multiplex PCR, lists solely in-frame clones and lacks some. The sample includes 170,000 or so clones, approximately 87% of them seen just once. The chain is built from TRBV15 and TRBJ1-2; possible D gene TRBD1, 6 bases. Sequencing was performed on peripheral blood. The sequence was collected from a woman aged 18 to 35 who had recovered from COVID-19. This CDR3 is CATSRERGAGYTF. In nucleotides, the CDR3 is TGTGCCACCAGCAGAGAGCGGGGGGCTGGCTACACCTTC.